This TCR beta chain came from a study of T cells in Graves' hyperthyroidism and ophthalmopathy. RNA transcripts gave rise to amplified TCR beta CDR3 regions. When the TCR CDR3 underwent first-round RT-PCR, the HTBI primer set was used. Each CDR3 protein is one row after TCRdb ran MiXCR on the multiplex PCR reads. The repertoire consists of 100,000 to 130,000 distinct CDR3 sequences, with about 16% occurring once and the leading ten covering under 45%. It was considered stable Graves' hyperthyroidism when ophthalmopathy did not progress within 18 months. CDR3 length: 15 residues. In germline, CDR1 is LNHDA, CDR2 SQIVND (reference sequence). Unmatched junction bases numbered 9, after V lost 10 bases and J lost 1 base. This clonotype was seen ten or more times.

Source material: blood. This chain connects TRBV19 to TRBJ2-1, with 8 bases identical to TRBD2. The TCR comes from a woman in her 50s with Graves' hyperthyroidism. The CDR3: CATNPGGMSYNEQFF. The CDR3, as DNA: TGTGCCACAAACCCGGGAGGGATGTCCTACAATGAGCAGTTCTTC.